The rows below give T cell receptor beta chains drawn from one sample of a study of cytomegalovirus exposure and HLA in healthy donors. Profiled with immunoSEQ multiplex PCR; TCRdb holds only in-frame clones, not every one. Here the sample spans under 300,000 clones, approximately 90% being singletons. The specimen was PBMCs. These receptors originate from a man aged 35 to 55 in good health and CMV-seropositive. Both conserved end residues are part of each CDR3. D genes are given only for firm matches. Expanded clones get a size class; other rows say once, few or many, or leave the size out.

d_call,j_call,v_call,clone_size,cdr3_aa,cdr3_nt
-,TRBJ2-5,TRBV7-7,-,CASSRDGRKETQYF,TGTGCTAGCAGCCGGGATGGCAGGAAAGAGACCCAGTACTTC
-,TRBJ2-1,TRBV28,-,CASSLSLSSYNEQFF,TGTGCCAGCAGTTTGTCCTTGAGCTCCTACAATGAGCAGTTCTTC
TRBD1,TRBJ2-3,TRBV7-8,-,CASSPGIKQGATDTQYF,TGTGCCAGCAGCCCAGGAATAAAGCAGGGGGCAACAGATACGCAGTATTTT
TRBD2,TRBJ2-7,TRBV5-1,once,CASTSGLAGGGGEQYF,TGCGCCAGCACATCGGGACTAGCGGGAGGAGGGGGCGAGCAGTACTTC
-,TRBJ2-5,TRBV15,-,CATSRDLGAQETQYF,TGTGCCACCAGCAGAGATCTGGGAGCACAAGAGACCCAGTACTTC
-,TRBJ2-1,TRBV6-1,-,CASSEMLAGYNEQFF,TGTGCCAGCAGTGAAATGTTGGCGGGTTACAATGAGCAGTTCTTC
-,TRBJ1-4,TRBV27,-,CASRSWQATNEKLFF,TGTGCCAGCAGGTCCTGGCAGGCAACTAATGAAAAACTGTTTTTT
-,TRBJ2-7,TRBV19,-,CASSIGSSYEQYF,TGTGCCAGTAGTATTGGTAGCTCCTACGAGCAGTACTTC
-,TRBJ1-2,TRBV6-5,-,CASSYSQLKLDGYTF,TGTGCCAGCAGTTACTCGCAACTAAAACTCGATGGCTACACCTTC
-,TRBJ1-1,TRBV19,-,CASNPTDTYRDTEAFF,TGTGCCAGTAACCCGACCGATACGTATCGGGACACTGAAGCTTTCTTT
-,TRBJ2-7,TRBV18,-,CASSGGGGAYVGQYF,TGTGCCAGCTCCGGTGGCGGAGGAGCCTACGTTGGGCAGTACTTC
-,TRBJ2-5,TRBV5-4,-,CASSSRRAGALSETQYF,TGTGCCAGCAGCTCCCGCCGTGCCGGAGCGTTAAGTGAGACCCAGTACTTC
TRBD2,TRBJ2-3,TRBV4-3,-,CASSQVGVTSGSTDTQYF,TGCGCCAGCAGCCAAGTGGGGGTTACTAGCGGATCCACAGATACGCAGTATTTT
TRBD2,TRBJ2-1,TRBV5-1,-,CASSPPGLAGAADEQFF,TGCGCCAGCAGCCCACCGGGACTAGCGGGGGCAGCGGATGAGCAGTTCTTC
-,TRBJ1-1,TRBV6-6,-,CASSAPGRDTEAFF,TGTGCCAGCAGCGCCCCGGGCAGGGACACTGAAGCTTTCTTT
TRBD1,TRBJ2-2,TRBV5-4,-,CASSSGTGGIVGELFF,TGTGCCAGCAGCTCAGGGACAGGGGGCATAGTCGGGGAGCTGTTTTTT
-,TRBJ1-3,TRBV13,-,CASSSQGSPIYF,TGTGCCAGCAGCTCACAGGGTTCCCCCATATATTTT
TRBD2,TRBJ2-2,TRBV6-1,-,CASSEGRGLAYTGELFF,TGTGCCAGCAGTGAAGGCCGGGGACTAGCGTATACCGGGGAGCTGTTTTTT
-,TRBJ2-3,TRBV28,few,CASSTTFGQRTDTQYF,TGTGCCAGCAGCACTACTTTCGGACAGAGAACAGATACGCAGTATTTT
TRBD2,TRBJ2-3,TRBV12-5,once,CASGLVSGSTDTQYF,TGTGCTAGTGGTTTGGTTAGCGGGAGCACAGATACGCAGTATTTT
-,TRBJ2-1,TRBV29-1,-,CSVEPRGYSYNEQFF,TGCAGCGTTGAGCCCAGGGGATACTCCTACAATGAGCAGTTCTTC
-,TRBJ1-1,TRBV6-1,-,CASTPGSLTEAFF,TGTGCCAGCACTCCGGGGTCCCTCACTGAAGCTTTCTTT
-,TRBJ2-7,TRBV27,-,CASSLFPPDEQYF,TGTGCCAGCAGTTTGTTCCCCCCTGACGAGCAGTACTTC
-,TRBJ2-5,TRBV11-1,-,CASSLNTPPETQYF,TGTGCCAGCAGCTTAAACACCCCCCCGGAGACCCAGTACTTC
-,TRBJ2-7,TRBV7-8,-,CASSRLGGVSSYEQYF,TGTGCCAGCAGCCGGTTGGGGGGTGTAAGCTCCTACGAGCAGTACTTC
-,TRBJ2-3,TRBV11-3,-,CASSKKQGTGDTQYF,TGTGCCAGCAGCAAAAAACAGGGAACCGGAGATACGCAGTATTTT
TRBD1,TRBJ1-1,TRBV2,-,CASSRDRGDTEAFF,TGTGCCAGCAGTCGAGACAGGGGCGACACTGAAGCTTTCTTT
-,TRBJ1-2,TRBV7-8,-,CASSLRWTEAGKGYTF,TGTGCCAGCAGCCTCCGTTGGACGGAGGCTGGCAAGGGCTACACCTTC
-,TRBJ1-4,TRBV7-2,-,CASSSDSYRLFF,TGTGCCAGCAGCTCGGACAGTTATAGACTGTTTTTT
TRBD2,TRBJ2-1,TRBV12-5,once,CASVRTSGDNEQFF,TGTGCTAGTGTCCGGACTAGCGGGGACAATGAGCAGTTCTTC
-,TRBJ1-1,TRBV7-2,-,CASSLVAGLNTEAFF,TGTGCCAGCAGCTTAGTGGCAGGGTTGAACACTGAAGCTTTCTTT
TRBD1,TRBJ1-2,TRBV7-8,-,CASSLEGAGGYTF,TGTGCCAGCAGCTTAGAGGGGGCGGGCGGCTACACCTTC
TRBD2,TRBJ2-7,TRBV6-5,few,CASSYGLAGTSGQYF,TGTGCCAGCAGTTACGGCCTAGCGGGGACCTCCGGGCAGTACTTC
-,TRBJ2-3,TRBV7-9,-,CASSLVERSTDTQYF,TGTGCCAGCAGCTTGGTGGAGCGAAGCACAGATACGCAGTATTTT
-,TRBJ1-1,TRBV9,-,CASSVVGGGPGTEAFF,TGTGCCAGCAGCGTAGTCGGCGGGGGGCCTGGCACTGAAGCTTTCTTT
TRBD2,TRBJ2-7,TRBV5-1,-,CASQLAGGSYEQYF,TGCGCCAGCCAACTAGCGGGAGGTTCCTACGAGCAGTACTTC
-,TRBJ2-3,TRBV6-4,-,CASSESRYPGTDTQYF,TGTGCCAGCAGTGAATCGCGATACCCCGGGACAGATACGCAGTATTTT
-,TRBJ1-4,TRBV18,-,CASSTDAGSNEKLFF,TGTGCCAGCTCAACGGACGCGGGCTCTAATGAAAAACTGTTTTTT
TRBD1,TRBJ2-1,TRBV27,once,CASSSPGTVNEQFF,TGTGCCAGCAGTTCCCCCGGGACAGTAAATGAGCAGTTCTTC
TRBD1,TRBJ2-1,TRBV7-8,once,CASSLVQGYNEQFF,TGTGCCAGCAGCTTAGTACAGGGGTACAATGAGCAGTTCTTC
-,TRBJ1-1,TRBV18,once,CASSTGVNTEAFF,TGTGCCAGCTCAACCGGAGTGAACACTGAAGCTTTCTTT